The 25 T cell receptor beta chains given below trace back to one sample, sequenced in a study of breast tumors, draining lymph nodes, adjacent tissues. TCRdb analysed the multiplex PCR reads with MiXCR anew, one entry per CDR3 protein. Of about 15,000 distinct CDR3 sequences listed, roughly 52% are singletons. Sequenced sample: tumor-adjacent breast tissue. Every receptor here comes from a female donor with breast cancer. Some clones in this sample may be carry-over from other donors' samples.

The chain employs TRBV11-1 and TRBJ2-1, with D possibly being TRBD2 (6 bases). The CDR3 covers 15 residues. Looked up from germline, CDR1 is SGHAT and CDR2 is FQDESV (reference sequence). V was trimmed by 7 bases and J by 2 bases, leaving 15 bases between them. The CDR3 bases are TGTGCCAGCAAGCAGACTAGTCTAACCTACAATGAGCAGTTCTTC. Amino acids: CASKQTSLTYNEQFF.

By its share, this clonotype is medium-sized. The J gene is TRBJ1-2, the V gene TRBV25-1; D may be TRBD1 (6 bases). The CDR3 consists of 15 residues. The germline gives CDR1 MGHDK, CDR2 SYGVNS. V gave up 3 bases and J gave up 0 bases, with 11 bases separating them. This chain's CDR3 is CASSDPRGANYGYTF. DNA for the CDR3: TGTGCCAGCAGTGATCCCAGGGGTGCTAACTATGGCTACACCTTC.

The V gene is TRBV7-9, the J gene TRBJ1-5; no firm D call. Looked up from germline, CDR1 is SEHNR and CDR2 is FQNEAQ (reference sequence). The CDR3 runs 14 residues. Trimming left V 6 bases short and J 9 bases short, with 18 bases between. The DNA for the CDR3 is TGTGCCAGCAGTTCCACCCAACAGATCGGGCCCCAGCATTTT. Its translation: CASSSTQQIGPQHF.

In its sample, this clonotype is medium-sized. The V gene is TRBV20-1, the J gene TRBJ2-3; the match to TRBD2 covers 9 bases. From germline, CDR1 is DFQATT and CDR2 SNEGSKA (reference sequence). With V trimmed by 3 bases and J by 0 bases, 4 bases remained unmatched. The CDR3 sequence is 15 residues long. This chain's CDR3 is CSARVAGVSTDTQYF. The DNA for the CDR3 is TGCAGTGCTAGGGTAGCGGGAGTAAGCACAGATACGCAGTATTTT.

The chain uses TRBV15 and TRBJ1-1; D may be TRBD1 (5 bases). The V end was cut by 1 base, the J end by 0 bases, with 9 bases between. Germline values: CDR1 LNHNV, CDR2 YYDKDF (reference sequence). There are 15 residues in the CDR3. The DNA of the CDR3 is TGTGCCACCAGCAGAGGAAGAGGGGTGAACACTGAAGCTTTCTTT. This sequence encodes CATSRGRGVNTEAFF.

This clonotype was seen a few times. This chain links TRBV20-1 with TRBJ2-3, with 7 bases identical to TRBD2. The CDR3 spans 15 residues. J was trimmed by 3 bases and V by 4 bases; bases with no gene match: 10. Germline CDR1 DFQATT, CDR2 SNEGSKA (reference sequence). CDR3 protein: CSATRGGSLTDTQYF. The CDR3 nucleotides read TGCAGTGCTACTAGGGGCGGGAGCCTTACAGATACGCAGTATTTT.

This clonotype is categorized as medium-sized. The chain uses TRBV4-2 and TRBJ2-1; TRBD1 matches at 11 bases. CDR1 is LGHNA, CDR2 YNFKEQ, per germline. The CDR3 sequence is 15 residues long. With 5 bases clipped from V and 8 bases from J, the junction kept 8 bases outside the gene matches. Written as DNA, the CDR3 is TGTGCCAGCAGCGCGCGGGACAGGGGGGGGGATGAGCAGTTCTTC. Protein product: CASSARDRGGDEQFF.

The chain recombines TRBV7-8 with TRBJ1-2; D gene unclear. The germline V gene encodes CDR1 SGHVS and CDR2 FQNEAQ. The CDR3 totals 14 residues. V was trimmed by 5 bases and J by 4 bases, leaving 14 bases between them. The CDR3 region has the DNA TGTGCCAGCAGCACTAGCACGGGGTTCTATGGCTACACCTTC. This gives the protein CASSTSTGFYGYTF.

Turning to this clonotype: An end of the junction does not agree with germline; a read error may underlie this. The chain recombines TRBV5-4 with TRBJ2-2; 13 bases align to TRBD2. The CDR3 has 17 amino acids. The germline V gene has CDR1 SGHNT and CDR2 YYREEE (reference sequence). In DNA form, the CDR3 reads TGCGCCAGCAGCCCGACTAGCGGGAGGACGAACGCCGGGGAGCTGTTTTTT. Protein product: CASSPTSGRTNAGELFF.

By share, this clonotype counts as large. The genes are TRBV4-3 and TRBJ2-2, with D uncertain. This CDR3 is 16 amino acids long. V was trimmed by 2 bases and J by 5 bases, leaving 15 bases between them. Germline loops: CDR1 LGHNA, CDR2 YSLEER. CDR3 amino acids: CASSQRPGPQTGELFF. For the CDR3, the DNA is TGCGCCAGCAGCCAACGGCCCGGGCCTCAAACCGGGGAGCTGTTTTTT.

The chain is built from TRBV10-3 and TRBJ2-5, with D maybe TRBD2 (5 bases). The CDR3 is 14 residues long. Germline CDR1 and CDR2: ENHRY and SYGVKD. Trimming stripped 3 bases from V and 1 base from J, with 9 bases between. The CDR3 sequence: CAISDGETQETQYF. The CDR3 bases are TGTGCCATCAGTGACGGGGAGACCCAAGAGACCCAGTACTTC.

The chain employs TRBV7-2 and TRBJ1-5; 7 nucleotides line up with TRBD1. J was trimmed by 3 bases and V by 4 bases; bases with no gene match: 15. The CDR3 is 18 residues long. Germline V lookup: CDR1 SGHTA, CDR2 FQGNSA. CDR3 region: CASSSSGQAGRDNQPQHF. The CDR3 region has the DNA TGTGCCAGCAGCTCCAGTGGACAGGCGGGGAGGGACAATCAGCCCCAGCATTTT.

This clonotype occurred a few times. The V call is TRBV24-1, the J call TRBJ2-7; D unresolved. The germline V gene has CDR1 KGHDR and CDR2 SFDVKD. The CDR3 runs to 14 residues. V gave up 4 bases and J gave up 2 bases, with 11 bases separating them. The CDR3 sequence: CATSDGGRPYEQYF. DNA for the CDR3: TGTGCCACCAGTGACGGCGGACGCCCCTACGAGCAGTACTTC.

This clonotype was seen a single time. The chain links TRBV25-1 to TRBJ2-1; TRBD1 or TRBD2 may be the D gene (5 bases each). V lost 3 bases, J lost 0 bases, and 15 bases lay in between. The germline V gene encodes CDR1 MGHDK and CDR2 SYGVNS. CDR3 size: 17 residues. This CDR3 reads CASSDLGRGSSYNEQFF. CDR3 in DNA: TGTGCCAGCAGTGACCTTGGCCGGGGCTCCTCCTACAATGAGCAGTTCTTC.

The chain recombines TRBV7-9 with TRBJ2-5; D gene unclear. Per the germline V gene, CDR1 is SEHNR and CDR2 is FQNEAQ (reference sequence). The CDR3 loop spans 12 amino acids. The germline V and J ends were trimmed by 1 base and 6 bases, with 6 bases remaining between them. CDR3 nucleotides: TGTGCCAGCAGCTTAGACTTAAAGACCCAGTACTTC. It translates to CASSLDLKTQYF.

This clonotype is categorized as medium-sized. This chain uses TRBV27 with TRBJ2-1; TRBD2 might be the D (5 bases). V lost 5 bases and J lost 5, with 7 bases in between. Germline V lookup: CDR1 MNHEY, CDR2 SMNVEV (reference sequence). The length of the CDR3 is 12 residues. In DNA, the CDR3 is TGTGCCAGCAGTCGGGGTCACAATGAGCAGTTCTTC. Encoded protein: CASSRGHNEQFF.

The chain recombines TRBV5-1 with TRBJ1-2; 9 positions match TRBD1. CDR3 length equals 14 residues. J lost 7 bases, V lost 5 bases, and 9 bases had no gene match. Germline V lookup: CDR1 SGHRS, CDR2 YFSETQ. CDR3 protein: CASRGGQGICGYTF. In DNA, the CDR3 is TGCGCCAGCAGGGGGGGACAGGGCATTTGTGGCTACACCTTC.

In its sample, this clonotype was seen once. One junction end does not reproduce the germline sequence, and a read error may be involved. The V and J genes are TRBV7-3 and TRBJ1-2; the D gene is possibly TRBD1 (6 bases). CDR1 and CDR2 (germline): SGHTA, FQGTGA. The CDR3 runs 15 residues. As DNA, the CDR3 is TGTGCCAGCAGTGAAGCGGGAGACAGGCGCTATGGCTACCCCTTC. Protein product: CASSEAGDRRYGYPF.

The chain uses TRBV9 and TRBJ2-3; 7 positions match TRBD1. The germline CDR1 and CDR2 sequences are SGDLS and YYNGEE. The CDR3 extends over 15 amino acids. With 0 bases clipped from V and 4 bases from J, the junction kept 5 bases outside the gene matches. For the CDR3, the DNA is TGTGCCAGCAGCGTAGTGGGACAGACCTCAGATACGCAGTATTTT. This gives the protein CASSVVGQTSDTQYF. Drawing the rest from reference TRBV9 and TRBJ2-3, the complete variable domain is DSGVTQTPKHLITATGQRVTLRCSPRSGDLSVYWYQQSLDQGLQFLIQYYNGEERAKGNILERFSAQQFPDLHSELNLSSLELGDSALYFCASSVVGQTSDTQYFGPGTRLTVL.

The gene calls are TRBV10-3 and TRBJ1-2, with 7 positions matching TRBD1. The CDR3 contains 16 residues. Trimming removed 6 bases from V and 2 bases from J; junction bases left unmatched: 12. Germline-derived CDR1 and CDR2 are ENHRY and SYGVKD. This chain's CDR3 is CAIRIVGQEINYGYTF. For the CDR3, the DNA is TGTGCCATCAGGATAGTCGGACAGGAGATAAACTATGGCTACACCTTC.

By share, this clonotype counts as medium-sized. The chain employs TRBV7-3 and TRBJ2-7; D unclear. This CDR3 region has 16 residues. Trimming pared 1 base from V and 2 bases from J, leaving 15 bases between. Per germline, CDR1 SGHTA and CDR2 FQGTGA. CDR3 DNA sequence: TGTGCCAGCAGCTTAAACGCCGTATCGACGGCCTACGAGCAGTACTTC. It yields the protein CASSLNAVSTAYEQYF. Together with reference TRBV7-3 and TRBJ2-7, the CDR3 gives the full variable domain: GAGVSQTPSNKVTEKGKYVELRCDPISGHTALYWYRQSLGQGPEFLIYFQGTGAADDSGLPNDRFFAVRPEGSVSTLKIQRTERGDSAVYLCASSLNAVSTAYEQYFGPGTRLTVT.

This clonotype has a single count. One end of the junction does not line up with germline, which may come from a read error. The rearrangement uses TRBV7-9 and TRBJ1-1; D is ambiguous. The germline CDR1 and CDR2 sequences are SEHNR and FQNEAQ (reference sequence). CDR3 length: 16 amino acids. The CDR3, as DNA: TGTGCCAGCATCGCAAAGTGGGCAGTAATGAACACTGGAGCTTTCTTT. It specifies CASIAKWAVMNTGAFF. The variable domain in full, completed from reference TRBV7-9 and TRBJ1-1, reads DTGVSQNPRHKITKRGQNVTFRCDPISEHNRLYWYRQTLGQGPEFLTYFQNEAQLEKSRLLSDRFSAERPKGSFSTLEIQRTEQGDSAMYLCASIAKWAVMNTGAFFGQGTRLTVV.

The gene calls are TRBV4-1 and TRBJ1-6, with D uncertain. The CDR3 is 13 residues long. V was pared by 8 bases and J by 6 bases, with 11 bases between. The V gene's germline CDR1 is MGHRA and CDR2 YSYEKL. CDR3 DNA: TGCGCCAGCTCCCGCATCATTAATTCACCCCTCCACTTT. This translates into CASSRIINSPLHF.

The rearrangement uses TRBV9 and TRBJ2-3; the D is unclear. The germline V gene encodes CDR1 SGDLS and CDR2 YYNGEE. Trimming shortened V by 0 bases and J by 2 bases, and 13 bases separated the two germline ends. CDR3 size: 16 residues. The CDR3 region has the DNA TGTGCCAGCAGCGTAGCCCTCGCAGGAGACACAGATACGCAGTATTTT. Translation gives CASSVALAGDTDTQYF.

V is TRBV5-4 and J is TRBJ1-2, with D hard to call. V was pared by 0 bases and J by 4 bases, with 10 bases between. Germline CDR1 and CDR2: SGHNT and YYREEE (reference sequence). The CDR3 is 14 residues long. The CDR3 DNA sequence: TGTGCCAGCAGCTTGGCCACAGAAACCTATGGCTACACCTTC. Protein: CASSLATETYGYTF.